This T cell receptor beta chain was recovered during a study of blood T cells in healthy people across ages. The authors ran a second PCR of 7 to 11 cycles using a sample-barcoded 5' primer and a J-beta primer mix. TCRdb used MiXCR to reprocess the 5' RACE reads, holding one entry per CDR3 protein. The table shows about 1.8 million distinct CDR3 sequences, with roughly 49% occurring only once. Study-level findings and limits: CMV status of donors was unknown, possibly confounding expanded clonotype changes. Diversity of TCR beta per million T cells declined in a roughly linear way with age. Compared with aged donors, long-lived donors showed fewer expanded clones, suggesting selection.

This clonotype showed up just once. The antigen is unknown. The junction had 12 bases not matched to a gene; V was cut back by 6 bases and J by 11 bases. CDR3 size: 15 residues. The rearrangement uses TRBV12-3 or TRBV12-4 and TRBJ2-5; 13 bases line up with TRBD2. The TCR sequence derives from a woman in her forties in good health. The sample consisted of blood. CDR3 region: CASSHGLAGANEQYF. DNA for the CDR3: TGTGCCAGCAGCCACGGACTAGCGGGGGCCAATGAGCAGTACTTC.